A single sample is the source of the 27 T cell receptor beta chains below, sequenced in a study of molecular identifiers for immune sequencing clone quantification (dated by TCRdb to the late 2010s). The receptor library was made with PCR. These reads were obtained on a NextSeq 500. The raw public reads went through TCRdb reprocessing: fastp at Q25, MiXCR clone calling, in-frame beta chains kept. Each record represents a unique CDR3 protein, reported with the most common genes and DNA among its rows. This sample lists about half a million distinct CDR3 sequences; approximately 25% were detected once. Over 0.6% of the sample lies in the top ten. The specimen sequenced was naive CD8+ T cells from blood, with Jurkat cell RNA spiked in. The sample's cell subset or site label, in plain terms: FACS-sorted CD8+CD4-CCR7+CD45RA+ naive T cells. These receptors were obtained from a human donor in good health. Some libraries in this study had Jurkat cell RNA spiked in.

The table lists this clonotype with many counts. The chain combines TRBV5-4 with TRBJ2-1, with 8 bases aligning to TRBD2. The V segment lost 3 bases and the J segment 10 bases; nucleotides outside the gene matches: 9. Germline V CDR1 and CDR2: SGHNT, YYREEE (reference sequence). CDR3 length equals 14 residues. DNA for the CDR3: TGTGCCAGCAGCTGGGCCGGGGGGGCCGAAGAGCAGTTCTTC. Amino acids: CASSWAGGAEEQFF. The complete variable domain, with remaining parts taken from reference TRBV5-4 and TRBJ2-1, reads ETGVTQSPTHLIKTRGQQVTLRCSSQSGHNTVSWYQQALGQGPQFIFQYYREEENGRGNFPPRFSGLQFPNYSSELNVNALELDDSALYLCASSWAGGAEEQFFGPGTRLTVL.

V usage is TRBV5-6 and J usage is TRBJ2-1, with TRBD2 matching 7 bases. In germline, CDR1 is SGHDT, CDR2 YYEEEE. Trimming cost V 4 bases and J 4 bases; bases outside gene matches: 5. The length of the CDR3 is 14 residues. The CDR3 DNA reads as TGTGCCAGCAGCCTGCCTAGCGGTTACAATGAGCAGTTCTTC. This gives the protein CASSLPSGYNEQFF. Complete variable domain (other parts from reference TRBV5-6 and TRBJ2-1): DAGVTQSPTHLIKTRGQQVTLRCSPKSGHDTVSWYQQALGQGPQFIFQYYEEEERQRGNFPDRFSGHQFPNYSSELNVNALLLGDSALYLCASSLPSGYNEQFFGPGTRLTVL.

This clonotype has just a few counts. The chain has TRBV5-6 and TRBJ1-5; D might be TRBD1 (6 bases). CDR3 length equals 13 residues. Germline CDR1 and CDR2: SGHDT and YYEEEE. V was clipped by 1 base and J by 7 bases, with 9 bases between them. CDR3 nucleotides: TGTGCCAGCAGCTTGTATCAGGGGCAGCCCCAGCATTTT. Protein: CASSLYQGQPQHF.

This chain uses TRBV7-2 with TRBJ2-5; 7 bases are shared with TRBD1. The CDR3 loop spans 15 amino acids. Germline CDR1 reads SGHTA; CDR2 reads FQGNSA. V shed 5 bases, J shed 2 bases, and the junction held 8 bases outside the gene matches. Written as DNA, the CDR3 is TGTGCCAGCAGCGCGTGGGACAGAAAACAAGAGACCCAGTACTTC. It yields the protein CASSAWDRKQETQYF.

This clonotype was detected once. This sequence may be a read error, since a much larger clone differs from it by one base. The chain joins TRBV4-3 to TRBJ2-5, with a weak D call TRBD2 (6 bases). The CDR3 is 15 amino acids. Germline CDR1 LGHNA, CDR2 YSLEER. The DNA of the CDR3 is TGCGCCAGCTGCCAAGACATAGCGGTACAAGAGACCCAGTACTTC. Encoded protein: CASCQDIAVQETQYF.

This clonotype was seen only once. The V gene is TRBV27, the J gene TRBJ1-1; D uncertain. In germline, CDR1 is MNHEY, CDR2 SMNVEV (reference sequence). The CDR3 length is 15 residues. Trimming left V 4 bases short and J 3 bases short, with 15 bases between. The CDR3 region is CASSSTRGWDTEAFF. In DNA, the CDR3 is TGTGCCAGCAGTTCCACGAGAGGGTGGGACACTGAAGCTTTCTTT.

This clonotype was found a few times. V is TRBV7-6 and J is TRBJ2-1; 9 bases are shared with TRBD2. The CDR3 totals 15 residues. Per the germline V gene, CDR1 is SGHVS and CDR2 is FNYEAQ. V was pared by 2 bases and J by 10 bases, with 9 bases of the junction left unmatched. Written as DNA, the CDR3 is TGTGCCAGCAGCTTAAGGCTAGCGGGAACGGTCGAGCAGTTCTTC. It encodes CASSLRLAGTVEQFF.

Concerning this clonotype itself: A read error is possible here, since a much larger clone lies one base away. The V gene is TRBV12-3 or TRBV12-4, the J gene TRBJ2-4; D ambiguous. The CDR3 is 13 residues long. V lost 6 bases to trimming and J lost 8 bases, with 14 bases between them. CDR3 sequence: CASSHDTLDIQYF. The CDR3 DNA follows: TGTGCCAGCAGCCATGATACCCTTGACATTCAGTACTTC.

This clonotype was counted only a few times. The genes are TRBV6-1 and TRBJ1-5; no firm D call. This CDR3 comprises 11 residues. V lost 4 bases, J lost 6 bases, and 4 bases lay in between. Looked up from germline, CDR1 is MNHNS and CDR2 is SASEGT. CDR3 nucleotide sequence: TGTGCCAGCAGTGGTTTTCAGCCCCAGCATTTT. Its protein is CASSGFQPQHF.

With regard to this clonotype: The missing conserved phenylalanine or tryptophan at the end of this CDR3 makes a read error likely. The chain uses TRBV28 and TRBJ2-7; TRBD1 is a possible D gene (6 bases). V was pared by 3 bases and J by 0 bases, with 12 bases between. Germline V CDR1 and CDR2: MDHEN, SYDVKM. This CDR3 region has 15 residues. The CDR3 sequence is CASSLSTGSSYEQYI. DNA of the CDR3: TGTGCCAGCAGTTTGAGTACAGGGAGCTCCTACGAGCAGTACATC.

A few counts support this clonotype. V gene TRBV6-6 combines with J gene TRBJ2-7; 9 nucleotides line up with TRBD2. J lost 1 base, V lost 0 bases, and 19 bases had no gene match. Germline assignment: CDR1 MNHNY and CDR2 SVGAGI (reference sequence). The CDR3 is made up of 21 amino acids. The CDR3 sequence is CASSYSSGLASGLASSYEQYF. CDR3 in DNA: TGTGCCAGCAGTTACTCGAGTGGCCTAGCTTCGGGACTAGCATCGTCCTACGAGCAGTACTTC.

With respect to this clonotype: The junction does not match germline at one end; this may be a read error. The J gene is TRBJ2-2, the V gene TRBV6-2 or TRBV6-3; TRBD2 matches 9 bases. This CDR3 is built from 19 residues. CDR1 is MNHEY, CDR2 SVGEGT, per germline. In DNA, the CDR3 is TGTGCCAGCGGTTACTCCTTCCAGCGGGAGGTCCCGAACACCGGGGAGCTGTTTTTT. Translation: CASGYSFQREVPNTGELFF.

This clonotype appeared a few times. This sequence joins TRBV5-6 and TRBJ1-5, with TRBD1 matching over 7 bases. There are 14 residues in the CDR3. The V gene end was trimmed by 4 bases and the J gene end by 3 bases; junction bases not matched to a gene: 4. Germline CDR1 SGHDT, CDR2 YYEEEE. CDR3 DNA: TGTGCCAGCAGCCTCAGGGGGGTCAATCAGCCCCAGCATTTT. Its translation is CASSLRGVNQPQHF.

This clonotype has more than one count but fewer than ten. This chain connects TRBV12-3 or TRBV12-4 to TRBJ2-7, with TRBD2 identical over 14 bases. The CDR3 consists of 16 residues. The J segment lost 5 bases and the V segment lost 4 bases, leaving 7 bases of the junction unmatched. CDR3 in DNA: TGTGCCAGCAGTTCAAAGACTAGCGGGAGGGCTGACGAGCAGTACTTC. Translated: CASSSKTSGRADEQYF.

Many counts were recorded for this clonotype. The V call is TRBV28, the J call TRBJ2-5, with D possibly being TRBD1 (5 bases). Germline V CDR1 and CDR2: MDHEN, SYDVKM. The CDR3 covers 15 residues. Trimming removed 3 bases at V and 2 bases at J, with 13 bases between. Written as DNA, the CDR3 is TGTGCCAGCAGTTTTAGGGGCGTCCTGCAAGAGACCCAGTACTTC. Residues: CASSFRGVLQETQYF.

A few counts support this clonotype. This chain connects TRBV27 to TRBJ2-7; the D is unclear. The CDR3 is 14 amino acids. Germline V gene sequence: CDR1 MNHEY, CDR2 SMNVEV (reference sequence). V was shortened by 3 bases and J by 0 bases, with 9 bases between the two germline ends. CDR3 amino acids: CASSLAVHSYEQYF. Written as DNA, the CDR3 is TGTGCCAGCAGTTTGGCGGTACACTCCTACGAGCAGTACTTC.

The chain links TRBV12-3 or TRBV12-4 to TRBJ2-2, with 9 bases that match TRBD1. CDR3 length: 16 residues. V lost 5 bases to trimming and J lost 7 bases; unmatched junction nucleotides: 11. The CDR3 loop is CASSPTGGQVIGELFF. CDR3 coding DNA: TGTGCCAGCAGTCCCACAGGGGGCCAGGTCATCGGGGAGCTGTTTTTT.

A few counts support this clonotype. The chain links TRBV2 to TRBJ1-4; D gene uncertain. V lost 4 bases to trimming and J lost 5 bases, with 14 bases between them. CDR1 SNHLY and CDR2 FYNNEI come from the germline V gene. The CDR3 is made up of 15 amino acids. The CDR3 here is CASSVYSGRNEKLFF. The DNA of the CDR3 is TGTGCCAGCAGTGTATATTCAGGACGAAATGAAAAACTGTTTTTT. The whole variable domain, remainder taken from reference TRBV2 and TRBJ1-4, is EPEVTQTPSHQVTQMGQEVILRCVPISNHLYFYWYRQILGQKVEFLVSFYNNEISEKSEIFDDQFSVERPDGSNFTLKIRSTKLEDSAMYFCASSVYSGRNEKLFFGSGTQLSVL.

The chain is built from TRBV9 and TRBJ2-3; 10 bases agree with TRBD2. Unmatched junction bases numbered 4, after V lost 4 bases and J lost 2 bases. CDR3 length: 15 amino acids. Germline V CDR1 and CDR2: SGDLS, YYNGEE. This chain's CDR3 is CASSMSGGDTDTQYF. CDR3 DNA: TGTGCCAGCAGCATGAGCGGGGGGGACACAGATACGCAGTATTTT.

This clonotype has ten or more counts. J is TRBJ1-1 and V is TRBV7-8, with a weak D call TRBD1 (6 bases). The CDR3 loop spans 15 amino acids. Germline CDR1 SGHVS, CDR2 FQNEAQ. V lost 0 bases to trimming and J lost 5 bases, with 13 bases between them. The CDR3 reads CASSLAPGAWTEAFF. In DNA, the CDR3 is TGTGCCAGCAGCTTAGCGCCGGGGGCATGGACTGAAGCTTTCTTT.

This clonotype has just a few counts. J is TRBJ2-3 and V is TRBV6-2 or TRBV6-3, with a possible D match to TRBD1 (6 bases). V was cut by 5 bases and J by 4 bases, with 16 bases left in between. This CDR3 contains 15 residues. Per the germline V gene, CDR1 is MNHEY and CDR2 is SVGEGT. The CDR3 loop reads CASSRTATGSDTQYF. The CDR3 bases are TGTGCCAGCAGTAGGACAGCCACAGGCTCAGATACGCAGTATTTT.

On this clonotype: Without the conserved terminal phenylalanine or tryptophan, this CDR3 likely stems from a read error. The rearrangement uses TRBV28 and TRBJ1-1; D unresolved. Germline loops: CDR1 MDHEN, CDR2 SYDVKM. V dropped 1 base and J dropped 1 base, with 7 bases sitting between them. CDR3 length equals 14 residues. The CDR3 loop is CASSLSYGNTEAFS. CDR3 sequence (DNA): TGTGCCAGCAGTTTATCTTACGGGAACACTGAAGCTTTCTCT.

The chain carries TRBV27 and TRBJ2-2, with D possibly TRBD1 on 5 matching bases. Looked up from germline, CDR1 is MNHEY and CDR2 is SMNVEV (reference sequence). CDR3 size: 14 residues. V lost 3 bases and J 4 bases, leaving 9 bases between the germline ends. CDR3 DNA: TGTGCCAGCAGTTTTGGGGCGGTCACCGGGGAGCTGTTTTTT. Residues: CASSFGAVTGELFF.

This clonotype was picked up many times. This rearrangement joins TRBV29-1 to TRBJ2-5; 10 bases agree with TRBD2. The CDR3 has 20 amino acids. The germline V gene encodes CDR1 SQVTM and CDR2 ANQGSEA. The trim removed 3 bases at V and 4 bases at J, leaving 23 bases unmatched. CDR3 amino acids: CSVETLYGLAGEGGRETQYF. The CDR3 coding sequence is TGCAGCGTTGAGACGCTATATGGGCTAGCGGGAGAAGGGGGACGAGAGACCCAGTACTTC.

The chain carries TRBV18 and TRBJ2-7, with 7 bases identical to TRBD1. Per germline, CDR1 KGHSH and CDR2 LQKENI. The CDR3 has 15 amino acids. The V and J ends lost 3 bases and 0 bases, in that order; junction bases with no gene match: 5. In DNA form, the CDR3 reads TGTGCCAGCTCACCTACGGACAGGATCTCCTACGAGCAGTACTTC. Translated: CASSPTDRISYEQYF.

This clonotype was recorded at least ten times. The chain carries TRBV6-2 or TRBV6-3 and TRBJ2-1, with D unresolved. Germline CDR1 is MNHEY and CDR2 is SVGEGT. CDR3 size: 13 residues. V was pared by 2 bases and J by 7 bases, with 9 bases between. The CDR3 DNA sequence: TGTGCCAGCAGTTACACCAACGGGAATGAGCAGTTCTTC. Translated: CASSYTNGNEQFF.

The V call is TRBV6-5, the J call TRBJ2-7; D is possibly TRBD2 (5 bases). Trimming removed 6 bases from V and 2 bases from J, with 17 bases in between. Germline V gene sequence: CDR1 MNHEY, CDR2 SVGAGI. There are 15 residues in the CDR3. CDR3 in amino acids: CASRALAGAPYEQYF. The CDR3 DNA is TGTGCCAGCAGGGCCCTTGCGGGTGCTCCCTACGAGCAGTACTTC.